This T cell receptor beta chain was obtained from a study of early T cells in non-severe SARS-CoV-2 infection. As for the study in general: Chains were unpaired, as sequencing was done on bulk RNA from unsorted whole blood.

The sample holds many counts of this clonotype. Unique molecular identifier tags were affixed to discrete cDNA molecules. One entry per CDR3 protein results from TCRdb running MiXCR on the 5' RACE reads. Of about 50,000 distinct CDR3 sequences in the sample, roughly 5.4% were seen once. This CDR3 is built from 16 residues. V shed 1 base and J shed 4 bases, with 16 bases lying between them. Germline values: CDR1 SGHNT, CDR2 YYREEE (reference sequence). Sequenced here: whole blood, sampled at baseline. The sequence was collected from an adult who was a healthcare worker with PCR-confirmed SARS-CoV-2 infection or an uninfected control (not recorded which). The chain uses TRBV5-4 and TRBJ2-3; tentatively, D is TRBD1 (5 bases). The CDR3: CASSLYLTGRADTQYF. The DNA of the CDR3 is TGTGCCAGCAGCTTGTATCTCACAGGTCGGGCAGATACGCAGTATTTT.